The entry that follows covers one T cell receptor (beta chain) sequence. Its antigen is not identified. This record belongs to a study of cytomegalovirus exposure and HLA in healthy donors. The trim removed 1 base at V and 3 bases at J, leaving 3 bases unmatched. Germline-derived CDR1 and CDR2 are SGHNT and YYREEE (reference sequence). This CDR3 comprises 15 residues. The PCR employed 60 Vbeta primers together with 13 Jbeta primers. Generated by immunoSEQ multiplex PCR, the TCRdb table keeps only in-frame clones and is missing some. The profile shows over 150,000 clones, around 79% of them singletons. Study results and limitations: Reported results showed that the classifier diagnosed cytomegalovirus status with high specificity and sensitivity.

What was sequenced was PBMCs. The rearrangement uses TRBV5-4 and TRBJ2-1, with TRBD2 matching 8 bases. The sequence was obtained from a male donor in good health and CMV-seropositive. This CDR3 reads CASSLRGGNYNEQFF. CDR3 nucleotide sequence: TGTGCCAGCAGCTTGCGCGGGGGGAACTACAATGAGCAGTTCTTC.